Reported below is one TCR beta chain. CDR1 is SGHNT, CDR2 YENEEA, per germline. The CDR3 sequence is 19 residues long. V lost 5 bases, J lost 1 base, and 17 bases stayed unmatched. TCRdb reprocessed the PCR reads via MiXCR and lists one record per CDR3 protein. The sample carries about 9,700 distinct CDR3 sequences, about 60% recorded once. This record comes from a study of tumor-infiltrating lymphocytes in oesophageal squamous cell carcinoma. Sequencing was carried out using esophageal tumor tissue. This sequence joins TRBV11-3 and TRBJ2-3; TRBD1 agrees at 8 bases. The sequence was collected from a female donor with esophageal squamous cell carcinoma. The CDR3 loop is CASSTWVTGGDARTDTQYF. Here the CDR3 DNA reads TGTGCCAGCAGCACATGGGTCACAGGGGGTGATGCCCGCACAGATACGCAGTATTTT.